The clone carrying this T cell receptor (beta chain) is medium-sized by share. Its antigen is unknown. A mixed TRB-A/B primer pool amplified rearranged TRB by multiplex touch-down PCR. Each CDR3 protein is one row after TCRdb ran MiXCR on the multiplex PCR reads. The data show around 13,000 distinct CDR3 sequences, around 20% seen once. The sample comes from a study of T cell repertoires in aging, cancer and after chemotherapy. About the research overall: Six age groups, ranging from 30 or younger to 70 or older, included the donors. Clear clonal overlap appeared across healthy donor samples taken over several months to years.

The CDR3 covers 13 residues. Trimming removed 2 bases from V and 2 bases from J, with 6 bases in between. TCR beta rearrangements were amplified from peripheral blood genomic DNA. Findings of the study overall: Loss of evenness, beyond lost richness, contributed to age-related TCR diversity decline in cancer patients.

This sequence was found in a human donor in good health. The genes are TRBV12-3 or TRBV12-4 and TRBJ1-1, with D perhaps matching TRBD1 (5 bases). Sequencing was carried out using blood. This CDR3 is CASSLRGNTEAFF. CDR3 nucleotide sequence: TGTGCCAGCAGTTTAAGGGGAAACACTGAAGCTTTCTTT.